The 18 T cell receptor beta chains in this list originate from one sample, sequenced in a study of metastatic and nonmetastatic thyroid tumors. TCRdb re-analyzed the PCR reads through MiXCR. The sample holds tens of thousands of clones; under 15% are singletons and the top ten take 8.5% to 10%. Patients underwent thyroid surgery, and none had received any treatment before it. The material sequenced was tumor tissue. The receptors stem from a female donor with papillary thyroid cancer or a benign thyroid nodule (not recorded which). Some clones in this sample may be carry-over from other donors' samples.

This clone was observed a handful of times. The chain combines TRBV9 with TRBJ2-3; D call uncertain. Trimming removed 4 bases from V and 2 bases from J, with 17 bases in between. This CDR3 has 16 amino acids. Germline V gene lookup returns CDR1 SGDLS and CDR2 YYNGEE. In nucleotides, the CDR3 is TGTGCCAGCAGCATACCCCCCGACTTTACCACAGATACGCAGTATTTT. Translated: CASSIPPDFTTDTQYF.

About this clone itself: This may be a read error, as it is one base from a much larger clone. The V and J genes are TRBV6-1 and TRBJ2-7; weak D call: TRBD1 (5 bases). Near its end, the DNA agrees better with TRBJ2-5, so the J call may be wrong. Per the germline V gene, CDR1 is MNHNS and CDR2 is SASEGT. The CDR3 is made up of 13 amino acids. For the CDR3, the DNA is TGTGCCAGCACTGGGGCAGTTAGCCGGACCCAGTACTTC. Its protein product is CASTGAVSRTQYF.

About this clone: Possible read error: a much larger clone is one base away. V is TRBV6-2 or TRBV6-3 and J is TRBJ1-5, with no clear D. Per germline, CDR1 MNHEY and CDR2 SVGEGT. V lost 3 bases to trimming and J lost 6 bases, with 12 bases between them. The CDR3 length is 14 residues. The CDR3 is CASSYGQVIQPQHF. The DNA for the CDR3 is TGTGCCAGCAGTTATGGGCAGGTGATTCAGCCCCAGCATTTT.

This clone was seen repeatedly, ten times or more. CDR3 in DNA: TGTGCCAGCAGTCGCGACCCAAACACCGGGGAGCTGTTTTTT. Its translation is CASSRDPNTGELFF. V usage is TRBV2 and J usage is TRBJ2-2; no reliable D call. Trimming cost V 5 bases and J 2 bases, with 9 bases left between them. Germline V gene sequence: CDR1 SNHLY, CDR2 FYNNEI. The length of the CDR3 is 14 residues. The variable domain in full, with the rest retrieved from reference TRBV2 and TRBJ2-2, is EPEVTQTPSHQVTQMGQEVILRCVPISNHLYFYWYRQILGQKVEFLVSFYNNEISEKSEIFDDQFSVERPDGSNFTLKIRSTKLEDSAMYFCASSRDPNTGELFFGEGSRLTVL.

The table lists this clone with many counts. V is TRBV7-2 and J is TRBJ1-6, with TRBD1 matching 7 bases. The germline gives CDR1 SGHTA, CDR2 FQGNSA. The CDR3 totals 14 residues. The ends lost 6 bases at V and 10 bases at J; junction bases unmatched: 9. The CDR3 sequence is CASRARQGTSPLHF. CDR3 coding DNA: TGTGCCAGCAGGGCAAGACAGGGTACCTCACCCCTCCACTTT.

Regarding this clone: This may come from a read error, since a much larger clone is one base off. It is unclear where the CDR3 begins or ends on the DNA, so no DNA is shown, and the CDR3 is as TCRdb lists it. This CDR3 is CASSLWASGTTYERYF. The V call is TRBV5-4, the J call TRBJ2-7; whether TRBD2, the table's D call, matches the DNA was not checked. Counting both end residues, the CDR3 totals 16 amino acids. Germline V CDR1 and CDR2: SGHNT, YYREEE (reference sequence).

In its sample, this clone was seen a few times. A read error may be the cause here, since a much bigger clone is one base away. The same CDR3 arises from other DNA sequences in this sample as well. J is TRBJ2-5 and V is TRBV10-3, with TRBD1 matching 9 bases. J gave up 8 bases and V 2 bases, and 6 bases lay outside the gene matches. Germline V CDR1 and CDR2: ENHRY, SYGVKD. The CDR3 length is 14 residues. The chain's CDR3 is CAISEPDRGTTQYF. Here the CDR3 DNA reads TGTGCCATCAGTGAGCCGGACAGGGGAACTACCCAGTACTTC.

This clone was picked up many times. Distinct nucleotide sequences in the sample also encode this CDR3. The gene calls are TRBV5-1 and TRBJ2-2, with TRBD1 matching 10 bases. The CDR3 consists of 18 residues. V dropped 4 bases and J dropped 6; count of bases not matched to a gene: 15. Germline lookup yields CDR1 SGHRS and CDR2 YFSETQ. The CDR3 loop reads CASSRRKGQGIGAGELFF. CDR3 DNA: TGCGCCAGCAGCAGAAGAAAGGGACAGGGGATTGGGGCCGGGGAGCTGTTTTTT.

This clone showed up just a few times. A read error may be the cause here, since a much bigger clone is one base away. This chain joins TRBV6-1 and TRBJ2-3, with D perhaps TRBD1 or TRBD2 (5 bases each). The germline V and J ends were trimmed by 6 bases and 14 bases, with 24 bases remaining between them. Germline V CDR1 and CDR2: MNHNS, SASEGT. CDR3 length: 14 amino acids. CDR3 residues: CASRSGASYVGWYF. The CDR3, as DNA: TGTGCCAGCAGGTCCGGGGCTTCCTATGTCGGATGGTATTTT.

V is TRBV6-4 and J is TRBJ2-3, with D possibly TRBD1 on 7 matching bases. Looked up from germline, CDR1 is MRHNA and CDR2 is SNTAGT. V was clipped by 10 bases and J by 2 bases, with 13 bases between them. This CDR3 has 13 amino acids. The CDR3 nucleotides read TGTGCCACCAGGGGGGCTGCCACAGATACGCAGTATTTT. It translates to CATRGAATDTQYF.

The sample holds a few counts of this clone. Since a much larger clone is just one base distant, this may be a read error. The gene calls are TRBV10-2 and TRBJ2-5; D is possibly TRBD2 (6 bases). There are 13 residues in the CDR3. Deletions cut 7 bases from V and 5 bases from J, with 14 bases between. Germline-derived CDR1 and CDR2 are WSHSY and SAAADI. The CDR3 is CASNGGPGETQYF. DNA of the CDR3: TGCGCCAGCAATGGAGGGCCCGGGGAGACCCAGTACTTC.

This clone was found many times. The V call is TRBV6-1, the J call TRBJ1-4; no clear D gene. Germline CDR1 is MNHNS and CDR2 is SASEGT. The CDR3 is 13 residues long. V was shortened by 6 bases and J by 0 bases, with 5 bases between the two germline ends. In DNA, the CDR3 is TGTGCCAGCAGCGGAACAACTAATGAAAAACTGTTTTTT. Amino acids: CASSGTTNEKLFF.

This clone was seen repeatedly, ten times or more. The V call is TRBV29-1, the J call TRBJ2-3; D perhaps matches TRBD1 (5 bases). The V and J ends lost 3 bases and 5 bases respectively, with 6 bases between them. Germline lookup yields CDR1 SQVTM and CDR2 ANQGSEA. The CDR3 consists of 11 residues. CDR3 coding DNA: TGCAGCGTTGACAGGGTAGATACGCAGTATTTT. Amino acid sequence: CSVDRVDTQYF.

This clone was observed at least ten times. This chain joins TRBV27 and TRBJ2-1; 14 bases match TRBD2. The V and J ends lost 4 bases and 0 bases, in that order; junction bases with no gene match: 5. This CDR3 has 18 amino acids. Germline lookup yields CDR1 MNHEY and CDR2 SMNVEV (reference sequence). The CDR3 sequence is CASSSGLAGASSYNEQFF. The CDR3 nucleotides are TGTGCCAGCAGTTCGGGACTAGCGGGAGCTTCCTCCTACAATGAGCAGTTCTTC.

Worth noting for this clone: A much larger clone differs from this one at a single base, so this may be a read error. Additional DNA sequences in this sample encode the identical CDR3. The CDR3 region has the DNA TGTGCCAGCAGCCCAAACCCCCCAGGGTATGGCTCCACCTTC. It translates to CASSPNPPGYGSTF. The chain combines TRBV11-2 with TRBJ1-2; perhaps TRBD1 as D (5 bases). Germline values: CDR1 SGHAT, CDR2 FQNNGV. The CDR3 spans 14 residues.

This clone appeared a few times. The chain joins TRBV19 to TRBJ2-5; D is uncertain. The CDR3 totals 13 residues. Trimming took 3 bases from V and 5 from J, leaving 10 bases between them. Germline-derived CDR1 and CDR2 are LNHDA and SQIVND (reference sequence). As DNA, the CDR3 is TGTGCCAGTAGTATTGGTTTCTGGGAGACCCAGTACTTC. Residues: CASSIGFWETQYF.

This clone was recorded many times. This rearrangement joins TRBV11-1 to TRBJ2-6; possible D gene TRBD2, 6 bases. Germline V gives CDR1 SGHAT, CDR2 FQDESV (reference sequence). This CDR3 contains 16 residues. The V gene lost 0 bases and the J gene lost 5 bases, with 11 bases spanning the gap. The CDR3 DNA reads as TGTGCCAGCAGCTTAGCGGACGGGGGTTGGGCCAACGTCCTGACTTTC. Amino acid sequence: CASSLADGGWANVLTF.

This clone was counted only a few times. The junction differs from germline at one of its ends, possibly a read error. V usage is TRBV12-3 or TRBV12-4 and J usage is TRBJ2-5; D remains ambiguous. The CDR3 spans 14 residues. The CDR3 sequence is CASSSTTRQETKYF. The CDR3 region has the DNA TGTGCCAGCAGTTCAACGACTCGTCAAGAGACCAAGTACTTC.